One and the same sample provided the 28 T cell receptor beta chains below, sequenced in a study of technical replicates of blood from a handful of donors. The table came from immunoSEQ multiplex PCR; TCRdb's copy has only in-frame clones and leaves some out. The data hold some 15,000 clones, with more than 70% observed a single time. What was sequenced was PBMCs. These receptors all stem from a human donor in good health.

The rearrangement links TRBV10-3 to TRBJ1-3; D remains ambiguous. Germline CDR1 is ENHRY and CDR2 is SYGVKD. The CDR3 loop spans 16 amino acids. Trimming left V 0 bases short and J 0 bases short, with 9 bases between. The CDR3 spells CAISESGGSSGNTIYF. Written as DNA, the CDR3 is TGTGCCATCAGTGAGTCCGGCGGAAGCTCTGGAAACACCATATATTTT.

This clone was counted a few times. The chain joins TRBV5-1 to TRBJ1-1; the D gene is possibly TRBD1 (6 bases). The CDR3 extends over 13 amino acids. V dropped 0 bases and J dropped 6 bases, with 9 bases sitting between them. Germline CDR1 is SGHRS and CDR2 is YFSETQ. CDR3 sequence (DNA): TGCGCCAGCAGCTTGGGGACAGTGCCTGAAGCTTTCTTT. It codes for CASSLGTVPEAFF.

The chain carries TRBV5-4 and TRBJ2-1, with 9 bases matching TRBD2. Germline V gene lookup returns CDR1 SGHNT and CDR2 YYREEE (reference sequence). The CDR3 sequence is 13 residues long. The ends lost 2 bases at V and 6 bases at J; junction bases unmatched: 0. CDR3: CASSLAGGNEQFF. For the CDR3, the DNA is TGTGCCAGCAGCTTAGCGGGAGGCAATGAGCAGTTCTTC.

The chain recombines TRBV19 with TRBJ1-5, with TRBD1 matching 8 bases. In germline, CDR1 is LNHDA, CDR2 SQIVND (reference sequence). The V and J ends lost 3 bases and 4 bases, in that order; junction bases with no gene match: 2. This CDR3 comprises 14 residues. CDR3 DNA sequence: TGTGCCAGTAGTATCAGACAGGGGAATCAGCCCCAGCATTTT. Translated: CASSIRQGNQPQHF.

V gene TRBV6-5 combines with J gene TRBJ2-7, with 10 positions matching TRBD1. Germline CDR1 and CDR2: MNHEY and SVGAGI. Germline trimming cut 6 bases from V and 5 bases from J; bases unmatched to any gene: 10. This CDR3 comprises 15 residues. CDR3 residues: CASREAGQGSDEQYF. CDR3 nucleotide sequence: TGTGCCAGCAGGGAGGCGGGACAGGGGTCTGACGAGCAGTACTTC.

The DNA for the CDR3 is TGTGCCAGCACCACCGGAGGGCCGCCCTACGAGCAGTACTTC. Protein: CASTTGGPPYEQYF. The chain carries TRBV28 and TRBJ2-7; TRBD2 is a possible D gene (6 bases). The CDR3 extends over 14 amino acids. Germline CDR1 reads MDHEN; CDR2 reads SYDVKM. The V end lost 7 bases, the J end lost 2 bases, and 15 bases lay between the germline ends.

This clone occurred a few times. The rearrangement uses TRBV18 and TRBJ2-7, with unresolved D. Germline-derived CDR1 and CDR2 are KGHSH and LQKENI. V lost 6 bases and J 0 bases, leaving 6 bases between the germline ends. The CDR3 consists of 12 residues. This CDR3 reads CASSVASYEQYF. In DNA form, the CDR3 reads TGTGCCAGCTCTGTAGCCTCCTACGAGCAGTACTTC.

V usage is TRBV28 and J usage is TRBJ1-5; 10 bases are a match to TRBD1. V shed 2 bases, J shed 1 base, and the junction held 2 bases outside the gene matches. The CDR3 is 16 amino acids. CDR1 and CDR2 from the germline V gene are MDHEN and SYDVKM. In DNA, the CDR3 is TGTGCCAGCAGTTTAGGGACAGGGGAGAGCAATCAGCCCCAGCATTTT. Its translation: CASSLGTGESNQPQHF.

V and J are TRBV5-1 and TRBJ1-1; TRBD1 matches 8 bases. The CDR3 loop spans 16 amino acids. V shed 4 bases and J 5 bases; nucleotides not matched to a gene: 13. Looked up from germline, CDR1 is SGHRS and CDR2 is YFSETQ. The CDR3 is CASSRGQGQVRTEAFF. DNA for the CDR3: TGCGCCAGCAGCCGCGGACAGGGACAAGTAAGGACTGAAGCTTTCTTT.

The rearrangement joins TRBV23-1 to TRBJ1-1; TRBD1 matches 10 bases. TRBV23-1 is an ORF for which the function is uncertain. Trimming at V came to 4 bases and at J to 3 bases, leaving 5 bases not matched to a gene. The CDR3 runs to 15 residues. The CDR3 DNA is TGCGCCAGCAGTCCTGACAGGGGGCGGTACACTGAAGCTTTCTTT. This codes for CASSPDRGRYTEAFF.

The genes are TRBV2 and TRBJ2-7; TRBD1 aligns across 7 bases. Germline V CDR1 and CDR2: SNHLY, FYNNEI. This CDR3 spans 16 amino acids. V lost 7 bases, J lost 2 bases, and 14 bases stayed unmatched. The CDR3 DNA follows: TGTGCCAGCAATCAAAAGGGGGCCCTTGGAACCTACGAGCAGTACTTC. Encoded protein: CASNQKGALGTYEQYF. Drawing the rest from reference TRBV2 and TRBJ2-7, the complete variable domain is EPEVTQTPSHQVTQMGQEVILRCVPISNHLYFYWYRQILGQKVEFLVSFYNNEISEKSEIFDDQFSVERPDGSNFTLKIRSTKLEDSAMYFCASNQKGALGTYEQYFGPGTRLTVT.

The CDR3, as DNA: TGTGCCAGCAGTTTAGGGTTACTTAGCGTATCCTACGAGCAGTACTTC. Translated: CASSLGLLSVSYEQYF. V is TRBV28 and J is TRBJ2-7; TRBD2 is a possible D gene (5 bases). V shed 2 bases and J shed 1 base, with 15 bases lying between them. This CDR3 has 16 residues. The germline CDR1 and CDR2 sequences are MDHEN and SYDVKM.

V and J are TRBV6-1 and TRBJ1-2; no firm D call. There are 14 residues in the CDR3. V was trimmed by 2 bases and J by 4 bases, leaving 11 bases between them. From germline, CDR1 is MNHNS and CDR2 SASEGT. The CDR3 bases are TGTGCCAGCAGTGAATATGAGGGAAGCTATGGCTACACCTTC. The encoded protein is CASSEYEGSYGYTF.

This clone has just one count. The chain couples TRBV10-2 to TRBJ1-5, with 10 bases identical to TRBD1. In germline, CDR1 is WSHSY, CDR2 SAAADI. Trimming removed 7 bases from V and 3 bases from J; junction bases left unmatched: 3. The CDR3 runs to 14 residues. The CDR3 loop reads CASKDRGPNQPQHF. DNA of the CDR3: TGCGCCAGCAAAGACAGGGGGCCCAATCAGCCCCAGCATTTT.

This clone has a handful of counts. V and J are TRBV4-2 and TRBJ2-7, with D tentatively TRBD2 (6 bases). V was cut by 0 bases and J by 3 bases, with 12 bases left in between. From germline, CDR1 is LGHNA and CDR2 YNFKEQ. This CDR3 is 15 amino acids long. The CDR3 region is CASSQESGTGYEQYF. CDR3 nucleotides: TGTGCCAGCAGCCAAGAATCCGGGACTGGCTACGAGCAGTACTTC.

The chain couples TRBV6-6 to TRBJ2-7, with a possible D match to TRBD1 (6 bases). Germline-derived CDR1 and CDR2 are MNHNY and SVGAGI (reference sequence). The CDR3 totals 13 residues. Trimming cost V 5 bases and J 6 bases, with 14 bases left between them. The CDR3 protein is CASSDTRGSEQYF. The CDR3 region has the DNA TGTGCCAGCAGTGACACCAGGGGAAGCGAGCAGTACTTC.

V usage is TRBV28 and J usage is TRBJ1-5, with TRBD1 matching over 10 bases. CDR3 size: 15 residues. Trimming took 5 bases from V and 5 from J; bases not matched to a gene: 6. Germline assignment: CDR1 MDHEN and CDR2 SYDVKM. The CDR3 reads CASSIRTGGDQPQHF. Written as DNA, the CDR3 is TGTGCCAGCAGTATACGGACAGGGGGTGATCAGCCCCAGCATTTT.

V and J are TRBV30 and TRBJ2-1, with D unresolved. Trimming took off 0 bases at V and 4 bases at J, with 13 bases between the two ends. Germline V CDR1 and CDR2: GTSNPN, SVGIG (reference sequence). This CDR3 contains 15 residues. For the CDR3, the DNA is TGTGCCTGGAGTGTTACAGCCTCCCGGTACAATGAGCAGTTCTTC. Residues: CAWSVTASRYNEQFF. Variable domain in full (rest from reference TRBV30 and TRBJ2-1): SQTIHQWPATLVQPVGSPLSLECTVEGTSNPNLYWYRQAAGRGLQLLFYSVGIGQISSEVPQNLSASRPQDRQFILSSKKLLLSDSGFYLCAWSVTASRYNEQFFGPGTRLTVL.

The chain has TRBV10-1 and TRBJ2-3; 7 nucleotides match TRBD2. The CDR3 extends over 14 amino acids. Germline V gene sequence: CDR1 WNHNN, CDR2 SYGVQD (reference sequence). The junction had 1 base not matched to a gene; V was cut back by 3 bases and J by 1 base. The chain's CDR3 is CASSDAGGTDTQYF. DNA for the CDR3: TGCGCCAGCAGTGATGCGGGAGGCACAGATACGCAGTATTTT.

V and J are TRBV29-1 and TRBJ1-2; 12 nucleotides match TRBD1. The CDR3 contains 14 residues. The J segment lost 8 bases and the V segment lost 6 bases, leaving 10 bases of the junction unmatched. Germline assignment: CDR1 SQVTM and CDR2 ANQGSEA. This chain's CDR3 is CSVVPGQGAFGYTF. CDR3 bases: TGCAGCGTGGTACCGGGACAGGGGGCTTTCGGCTACACCTTC.

The chain recombines TRBV29-1 with TRBJ2-3; 8 bases are shared with TRBD2. This CDR3 spans 12 amino acids. Germline assignment: CDR1 SQVTM and CDR2 ANQGSEA. After removal of 5 bases from V and 4 bases from J, the junction contained 2 bases not matched to a gene. The CDR3 spells CSVKRESDTQYF. The DNA for the CDR3 is TGCAGCGTTAAGCGGGAGTCAGATACGCAGTATTTT.

A few counts support this clone. V and J are TRBV11-2 and TRBJ1-2; D is perhaps TRBD1 (5 bases). The CDR3 is made up of 13 amino acids. V shed 1 base and J shed 2 bases, with 5 bases lying between them. Germline V gene data show CDR1 as SGHAT and CDR2 as FQNNGV. The DNA for the CDR3 is TGTGCCAGCAGCTTAGGGACAAACTATGGCTACACCTTC. It specifies CASSLGTNYGYTF.

The rearrangement uses TRBV7-9 and TRBJ1-2; 9 positions agree with TRBD1. The CDR3 totals 13 residues. The V gene end was trimmed by 4 bases and the J gene end by 6 bases; junction bases not matched to a gene: 3. The V gene's germline CDR1 is SEHNR and CDR2 FQNEAQ (reference sequence). The CDR3 protein is CASSSGTGNGYTF. The CDR3 DNA reads TGTGCCAGCAGCTCCGGGACAGGGAATGGCTACACCTTC. The full variable domain, with the rest looked up from reference TRBV7-9 and TRBJ1-2, is DTGVSQNPRHKITKRGQNVTFRCDPISEHNRLYWYRQTLGQGPEFLTYFQNEAQLEKSRLLSDRFSAERPKGSFSTLEIQRTEQGDSAMYLCASSSGTGNGYTFGSGTRLTVV.

This chain links TRBV29-1 with TRBJ2-7, with a weak D call TRBD1 (6 bases). V was pared by 4 bases and J by 3 bases, with 13 bases between. This CDR3 is built from 13 residues. CDR1 is SQVTM and CDR2 is ANQGSEA in the germline V gene. CDR3 loop: CSVVLAGDYEQYF. CDR3 bases: TGCAGCGTTGTGTTAGCAGGGGACTACGAGCAGTACTTC.

Here the CDR3 reads CASIAQGQEAFF. Written as DNA, the CDR3 is TGTGCCAGCATAGCTCAGGGACAGGAAGCTTTCTTT. V is TRBV28 and J is TRBJ1-1; 7 nucleotides agree with TRBD1. Germline V gene lookup returns CDR1 MDHEN and CDR2 SYDVKM. V shed 7 bases, J shed 8 bases, and the junction held 7 bases outside the gene matches. The CDR3 contains 12 residues.

The chain has TRBV5-1 and TRBJ2-5; 9 bases align to TRBD1. This CDR3 is 15 amino acids long. V lost 3 bases and J lost 0; bases outside the gene matches: 3. Germline CDR1 is SGHRS and CDR2 is YFSETQ. DNA of the CDR3: TGCGCCAGCAGCTGGGGGGACAGGGACCAAGAGACCCAGTACTTC. Translated: CASSWGDRDQETQYF.

The chain has TRBV10-3 and TRBJ2-1, with 7 bases identical to TRBD1. Trimming at V came to 2 bases and at J to 4 bases, leaving 17 bases not matched to a gene. CDR1 is ENHRY and CDR2 is SYGVKD in the germline V gene. The CDR3 is made up of 19 amino acids. CDR3 in amino acids: CAISEPTDRTGQTYNEQFF. The CDR3 bases are TGTGCCATCAGTGAGCCTACCGACCGGACAGGACAAACTTACAATGAGCAGTTCTTC.

V gene TRBV10-3 combines with J gene TRBJ2-7, with 14 bases that match TRBD2. The V gene end was trimmed by 6 bases and the J gene end by 7 bases; junction bases not matched to a gene: 5. Per the germline V gene, CDR1 is ENHRY and CDR2 is SYGVKD. CDR3 length equals 14 residues. In DNA, the CDR3 is TGTGCCATCAGGGGACTAGCGGGAGTGGGAGAGCAGTACTTC. Residues: CAIRGLAGVGEQYF.